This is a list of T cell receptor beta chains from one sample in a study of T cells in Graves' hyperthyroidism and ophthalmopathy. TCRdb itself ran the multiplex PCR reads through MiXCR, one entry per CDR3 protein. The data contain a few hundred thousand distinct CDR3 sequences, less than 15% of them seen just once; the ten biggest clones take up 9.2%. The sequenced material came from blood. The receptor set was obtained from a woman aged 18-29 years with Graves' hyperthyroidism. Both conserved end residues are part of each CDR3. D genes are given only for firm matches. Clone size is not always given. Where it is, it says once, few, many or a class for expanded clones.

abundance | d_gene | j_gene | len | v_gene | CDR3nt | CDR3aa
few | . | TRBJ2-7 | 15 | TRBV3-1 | TGTGCCAGCACCCAGAAAGGAGGGCCCTCCTACGAGCAGTACTTC | CASTQKGGPSYEQYF
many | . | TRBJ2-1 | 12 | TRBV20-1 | TGCAGTACCACAGGGAGGGTGGATGAGCAGTTCTTC | CSTTGRVDEQFF
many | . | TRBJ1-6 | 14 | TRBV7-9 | TGTGCCAGCAGCTTCGGTGGGCCAGGTTCACCCCTCCACTTT | CASSFGGPGSPLHF
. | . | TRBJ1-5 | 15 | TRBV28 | TGTGCCAGCAGCCTTGGCGGTGGGCTCGGACGGCCCCAGCATTTT | CASSLGGGLGRPQHF
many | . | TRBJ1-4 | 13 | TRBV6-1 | TGTGCCAGCGGACGGGTGGATAATGAAAAACTGTTTTTT | CASGRVDNEKLFF
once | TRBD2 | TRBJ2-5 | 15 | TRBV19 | TGTGCCAGTAGTAGACTAGCGGGAGTTCAAGAGACCCAGTACTTC | CASSRLAGVQETQYF
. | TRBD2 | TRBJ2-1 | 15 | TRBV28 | TGTGCCAGCAGTTCCGGGGGGACCTCCTACAATGAGCAGTTCTTC | CASSSGGTSYNEQFF
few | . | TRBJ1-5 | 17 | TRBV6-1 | TGTGCCAGCAGGAAGAAGGCTGCAGGGAATAGCAATCAGCCCCAGCATTTT | CASRKKAAGNSNQPQHF
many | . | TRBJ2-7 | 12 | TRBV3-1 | TGTGCCAGCAGCCAAGTAAGGAACGAGCAGTACTTC | CASSQVRNEQYF
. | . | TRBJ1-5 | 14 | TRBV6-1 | TGTGCCAGCAGTGAACTCCAGGGCGGGCAGCCCCAGCATTTT | CASSELQGGQPQHF
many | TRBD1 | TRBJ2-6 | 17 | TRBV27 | TGTGCCAGCAGTAAACAGGGGCGAAGCTCTGGGGCCAACGTCCTGACTTTC | CASSKQGRSSGANVLTF
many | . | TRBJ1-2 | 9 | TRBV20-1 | TGCAGTGCTAATTTTGGCTACACCTTC | CSANFGYTF
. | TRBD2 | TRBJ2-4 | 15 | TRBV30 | TGTGCCTGGACTAGCGGGATGGGGGCCAAAAACATTCAGTACTTC | CAWTSGMGAKNIQYF